This T cell receptor beta chain was recorded in a study of immune characterization of retroperitoneal liposarcoma. This CDR3 is 12 amino acids long. Germline V gene lookup returns CDR1 MNHNS and CDR2 SASEGT. Trimming took 6 bases from V and 7 from J; bases not matched to a gene: 4. TCRdb redid the calling of the PCR reads with MiXCR, one entry per CDR3 protein. The sample has fewer than 2,500 distinct CDR3 sequences, about 46% seen once; the top ten hold under 60%. What was sequenced was tumor tissue. The V call is TRBV6-1, the J call TRBJ1-1, with 8 bases fitting TRBD1. The source of this sequence is a female donor with retroperitoneal liposarcoma. Here the CDR3 DNA reads TGTGCCAGCAGGGTAACAGGGGGTGAAGCTTTCTTT. Translated, it gives CASRVTGGEAFF.